This T cell receptor beta chain came from a study of naive and memory T cell subsets. The treatment denotes: skin biopsy from PPD injection site in Mantoux-positive individual. The library had UMIs added by 3' ligation of an oligonucleotide to TCR cDNA. Individuals with a positive Mantoux test gave biopsies from PPD-injected skin. Four PCR rounds used nested alpha and beta constant region primers plus the SP2 primer. A single record per CDR3 protein comes from TCRdb applying MiXCR to the UMI-ligation and nested PCR reads. Of 20,000 to 25,000 distinct CDR3 sequences in the sample, about 6.4% were seen once. V shed 1 base and J 2 bases; nucleotides not matched to a gene: 4. This CDR3 comprises 16 residues. This clonotype was found many times.

The J gene is TRBJ2-1, the V gene TRBV12-3 or TRBV12-4; 8 bases are shared with TRBD2. The TCR sequence derives from an adult in good health. The input for sequencing was skin, taken from a tuberculin skin test site. The CDR3: CASSLGGGRPYNEQFF. In DNA, the CDR3 is TGTGCCAGCAGTTTAGGAGGCGGGAGGCCCTACAATGAGCAGTTCTTC.